This TCR beta chain is from a study of control samples from healthy donors and cancer patients. The assay was immunoSEQ multiplex PCR, and TCRdb's table has in-frame clones only and misses some. The profile shows about 95,000 clones, around 81% of them singletons. The CDR3 covers 11 residues. Germline V gives CDR1 WSHSY, CDR2 SAAADI. The germline V and J ends were trimmed by 10 bases and 5 bases, with 12 bases remaining between them. This clone was counted a few times. The gene calls are TRBV10-2 and TRBJ2-7, with a tentative D call TRBD1 (6 bases). The TCR sequence derives from a man aged 25 to 45 in good health. The sequenced sample consisted of blood. CDR3 nucleotides: TGCGCCACCCTCAGGACAGACGAGCAGTACTTC. Its protein product is CATLRTDEQYF.